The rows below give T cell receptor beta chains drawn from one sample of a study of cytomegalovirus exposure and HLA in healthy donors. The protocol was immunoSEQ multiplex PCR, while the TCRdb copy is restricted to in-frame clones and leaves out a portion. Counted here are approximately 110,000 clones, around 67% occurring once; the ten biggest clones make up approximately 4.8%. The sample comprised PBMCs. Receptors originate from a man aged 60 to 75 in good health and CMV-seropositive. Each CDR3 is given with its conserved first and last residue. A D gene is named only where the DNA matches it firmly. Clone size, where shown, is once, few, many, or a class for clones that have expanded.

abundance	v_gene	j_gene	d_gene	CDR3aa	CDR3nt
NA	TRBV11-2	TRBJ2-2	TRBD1	CASSSTGETGELFF	TGTGCCAGCAGCTCGACAGGGGAGACCGGGGAGCTGTTTTTT
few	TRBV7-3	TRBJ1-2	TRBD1	CASSLTGDGYTF	TGTGCCAGCAGCTTGACAGGGGATGGCTACACCTTC
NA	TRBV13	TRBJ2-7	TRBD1	CASSLGGQSPYEQYF	TGTGCCAGCAGCTTAGGGGGACAGTCACCCTACGAGCAGTACTTC
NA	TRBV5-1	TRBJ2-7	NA	CASSLRAPAYEQYF	TGCGCCAGCAGCTTGCGCGCCCCCGCCTACGAGCAGTACTTC
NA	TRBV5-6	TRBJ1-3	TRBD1	CASSLEDRPGNTIYF	TGTGCCAGCAGCTTGGAGGACAGGCCTGGAAACACCATATATTTT
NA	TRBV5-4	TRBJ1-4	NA	CASSRQVFNEKLFF	TGTGCCAGCAGCCGACAGGTGTTTAATGAAAAACTGTTTTTT
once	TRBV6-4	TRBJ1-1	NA	CASSDSSKMGGTEAFF	TGTGCCAGCAGTGACTCCTCGAAAATGGGAGGCACTGAAGCTTTCTTT
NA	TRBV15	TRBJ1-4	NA	CATSRVMSGLTNEKLFF	TGTGCCACCAGCAGAGTAATGAGCGGGTTAACTAATGAAAAACTGTTTTTT
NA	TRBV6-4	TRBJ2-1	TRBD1	CASSTTGLREQFF	TGTGCCAGCAGTACGACAGGGCTGAGGGAGCAGTTCTTC
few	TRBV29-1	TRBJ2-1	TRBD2	CSVGLAGVGEQFF	TGCAGCGTTGGACTAGCGGGCGTTGGTGAGCAGTTCTTC
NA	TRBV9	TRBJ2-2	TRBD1	CASSVGGTGGTGELFF	TGTGCCAGCAGCGTAGGTGGGACAGGGGGCACCGGGGAGCTGTTTTTT
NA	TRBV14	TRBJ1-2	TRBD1	CASSQGTVGGVTF	TGTGCCAGCAGCCAGGGGACAGTAGGAGGGGTCACCTTC
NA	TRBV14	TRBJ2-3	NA	CASSQNPLDTQYF	TGTGCCAGCAGCCAAAATCCCTTAGATACGCAGTATTTT
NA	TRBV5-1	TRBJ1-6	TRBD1	CASSPGQGMGSPLHF	TGCGCCAGCAGCCCGGGACAGGGGATGGGTTCACCCCTCCACTTT
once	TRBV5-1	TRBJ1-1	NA	CASSLGQADTEAFF	TGCGCCAGCAGCTTGGGACAGGCGGACACTGAAGCTTTCTTT
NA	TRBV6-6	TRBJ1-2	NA	CAGQDSDAIGYTF	TGTGCCGGCCAGGACAGTGATGCGATTGGCTACACCTTC
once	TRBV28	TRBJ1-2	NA	CASSSGQFYGYTF	TGTGCCAGCAGCTCTGGACAGTTCTATGGCTACACCTTC
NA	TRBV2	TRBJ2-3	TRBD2	CASRGGLAGGTVDTQYF	TGTGCCAGCCGGGGGGGACTAGCGGGGGGGACAGTCGATACGCAGTATTTT
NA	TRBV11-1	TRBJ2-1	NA	CASSLVAGWNEQFF	TGTGCCAGCAGCTTAGTGGCGGGGTGGAATGAGCAGTTCTTC
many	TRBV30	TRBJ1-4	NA	CAWSGAVRGEKLFF	TGTGCCTGGAGTGGGGCGGTCCGGGGTGAAAAACTGTTTTTT
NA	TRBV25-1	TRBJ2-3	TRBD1	CASSDAQGAGDTQYF	TGTGCCAGCAGTGATGCTCAGGGGGCTGGGGATACGCAGTATTTT
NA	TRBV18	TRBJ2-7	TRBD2	CASSLGHGQSGTSSWEQYF	TGTGCCAGCTCACTGGGACACGGACAGTCCGGGACTAGCAGCTGGGAGCAGTACTTC
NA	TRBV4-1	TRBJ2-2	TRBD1	CASSQARRTGNTGELFF	TGCGCCAGCAGCCAAGCCCGGAGGACAGGGAACACCGGGGAGCTGTTTTTT
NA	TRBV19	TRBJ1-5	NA	CASSITGSSNQPQHF	TGTGCCAGTAGTATCACAGGGTCTAGCAATCAGCCCCAGCATTTT
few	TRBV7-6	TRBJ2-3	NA	CASSLGVTQYF	TGTGCCAGCAGCTTAGGCGTTACGCAGTATTTT
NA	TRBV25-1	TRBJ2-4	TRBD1	CASSDRTGDAGDIQYF	TGTGCCAGCAGTGACCGGACAGGGGACGCCGGGGACATTCAGTACTTC
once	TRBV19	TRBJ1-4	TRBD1	CASSTGTGGRNEKLFF	TGTGCCAGTAGTACCGGGACAGGGGGCAGGAATGAAAAACTGTTTTTT
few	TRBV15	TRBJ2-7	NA	CATSRDRDYEQYF	TGTGCCACCAGCAGAGACCGGGACTACGAGCAGTACTTC
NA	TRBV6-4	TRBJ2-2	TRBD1	CASSARGQGARSTGELFF	TGTGCCAGCAGTGCTCGGGGACAGGGGGCGCGTAGCACCGGGGAGCTGTTTTTT
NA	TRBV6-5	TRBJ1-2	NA	CASSYSEDFYGYTF	TGTGCCAGCAGTTACTCAGAGGATTTCTATGGCTACACCTTC
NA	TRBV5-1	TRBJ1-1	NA	CASSLGTGYTEAFF	TGCGCCAGCAGCTTGGGTACAGGGTACACTGAAGCTTTCTTT
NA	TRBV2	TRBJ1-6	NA	CASSLQGGHSPLHF	TGTGCCAGCAGTCTCCAGGGAGGGCATTCACCCCTCCACTTT
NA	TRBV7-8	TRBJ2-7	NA	CASSPRGGRGYEQYF	TGTGCCAGCAGCCCACGTGGAGGCAGGGGATACGAGCAGTACTTC
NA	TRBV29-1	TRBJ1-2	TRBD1	CSVAGTGGARTF	TGCAGCGTAGCCGGGACAGGGGGCGCCAGGACCTTC
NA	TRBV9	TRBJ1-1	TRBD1	CASRGDRGRGEAFF	TGTGCCAGCAGAGGGGACAGGGGGAGAGGTGAAGCTTTCTTT
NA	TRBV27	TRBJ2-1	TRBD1	CASSRRTGTGRNEQFF	TGTGCCAGCAGCCGAAGAACCGGGACAGGGCGGAATGAGCAGTTCTTC
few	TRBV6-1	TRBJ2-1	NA	CASSQTVEQFF	TGTGCCAGCAGTCAGACAGTAGAGCAGTTCTTC
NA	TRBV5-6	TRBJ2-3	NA	CASSSRTGRGSTDTQYF	TGTGCCAGCAGCTCTCGGACAGGGAGGGGATCCACAGATACGCAGTATTTT
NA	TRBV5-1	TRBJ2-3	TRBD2	CASSFGGKTDTQYF	TGCGCCAGCAGCTTCGGGGGGAAGACAGATACGCAGTATTTT
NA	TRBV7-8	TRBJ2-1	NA	CASSLGGGAAEQFF	TGTGCCAGCAGCTTAGGAGGGGGGGCCGCTGAGCAGTTCTTC
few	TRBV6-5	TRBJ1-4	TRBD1	CASATGAVEKLFF	TGTGCCAGCGCAACAGGGGCTGTTGAAAAACTGTTTTTT
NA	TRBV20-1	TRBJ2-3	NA	CSASLGHTQYF	TGCAGTGCTAGTCTCGGTCATACGCAGTATTTT
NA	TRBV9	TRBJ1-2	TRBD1	CASSVGTVANYGYTF	TGTGCCAGCAGCGTTGGGACAGTAGCTAACTATGGCTACACCTTC
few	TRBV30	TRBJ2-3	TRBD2	CAWTSGGRGTQYF	TGTGCCTGGACAAGCGGGGGGCGGGGGACGCAGTATTTT
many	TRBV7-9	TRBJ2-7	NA	CASSITTGLRGEQYF	TGTGCCAGCAGCATAACAACGGGACTGCGTGGGGAGCAGTACTTC
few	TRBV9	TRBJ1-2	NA	CASSDRLIPNGYTF	TGTGCCAGCAGCGACAGGCTAATTCCAAATGGCTACACCTTC
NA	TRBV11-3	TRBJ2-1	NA	CASSLEGHLNEQFF	TGTGCCAGCAGCTTAGAGGGACACCTCAATGAGCAGTTCTTC
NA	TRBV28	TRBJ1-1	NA	CASTRRVDEAFF	TGTGCCAGCACAAGGAGGGTTGATGAAGCTTTCTTT
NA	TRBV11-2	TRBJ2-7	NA	CASSRAAVYEQYF	TGTGCCAGCAGCCGTGCCGCGGTCTACGAGCAGTACTTC
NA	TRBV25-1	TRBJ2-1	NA	CASSENFYNEQFF	TGTGCCAGCAGTGAAAACTTCTACAATGAGCAGTTCTTC
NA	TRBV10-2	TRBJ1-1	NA	CASLQGRTEAFF	TGCGCCAGTCTACAGGGTCGGACTGAAGCTTTCTTT
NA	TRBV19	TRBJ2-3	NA	CASSRQSTDTQYF	TGTGCCAGTAGTCGACAGAGCACAGATACGCAGTATTTT
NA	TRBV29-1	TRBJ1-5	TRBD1	CSAGRDRDQPQHF	TGCAGCGCTGGCCGGGACAGGGATCAGCCCCAGCATTTT
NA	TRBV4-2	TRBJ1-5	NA	CASSQDSNQPQHF	TGTGCCAGCAGCCAAGATAGTAATCAGCCCCAGCATTTT
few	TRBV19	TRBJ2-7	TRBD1	CASSTPRDSHPYEQYF	TGTGCCAGTAGTACACCCCGGGACAGCCATCCCTACGAGCAGTACTTC